The sequence of this T cell receptor (beta chain) was determined in a study of cytotoxic CD8 clonotypes in ibrutinib-treated CLL. Sequencing used immunoSEQ multiplex PCR; TCRdb keeps in-frame clones, though not all of them. The table lists 20,000 or so clones, 70% to 80% of them singletons. Trimming pared 5 bases from V and 0 bases from J, leaving 5 bases between. CDR3 length: 13 amino acids. The germline CDR1 and CDR2 sequences are LNHDA and SQIVND (reference sequence). Sequencing was performed on PBMCs, taken before ibrutinib treatment. The rearrangement joins TRBV19 to TRBJ2-1, with D hard to call. The source of this sequence is a human donor with chronic lymphocytic leukemia. The DNA of the CDR3 is TGTGCCAGTAGTGCCCGCTCCTACAATGAGCAGTTCTTC. It specifies CASSARSYNEQFF.